The 4 T cell receptor beta chains below were found in one sample sequenced in a study of blood T cells in healthy people across ages. With a J-beta primer mix and a sample-barcoded 5' primer, a second PCR ran roughly 7 to 11 cycles. TCRdb re-called the 5' RACE reads through MiXCR, storing one row per CDR3 protein. The sample has around 1,800,000 distinct CDR3 sequences, about 39% seen once. The specimen was blood. The source is a human donor in good health.

The chain combines TRBV12-5 with TRBJ2-5; perhaps TRBD2 as D (8 bases). The CDR3 totals 19 residues. Deletions cut 6 bases from V and 1 base from J, with 27 bases between. Germline CDR1 is LGHNT and CDR2 is FRNRAP. CDR3 bases: TGTGCTAGTGGATTTGGGACAGAACATAGCGGGGTCCTCCAAGAGACCCAGTACTTC. Translating it yields CASGFGTEHSGVLQETQYF.

On this clonotype itself: This may come from a read error, since a much larger clone is one base off. The chain carries TRBV3-1 and TRBJ2-1; possible D gene TRBD1, 6 bases. Trimming shortened V by 0 bases and J by 10 bases, and 16 bases separated the two germline ends. Looked up from germline, CDR1 is LGHDT and CDR2 is YNNKEL (reference sequence). CDR3 length: 15 amino acids. CDR3: CASSQDSRGASEQFF. The CDR3 bases are TGTGCCAGCAGCCAAGACAGCAGGGGTGCCAGCGAGCAGTTCTTC.

This chain links TRBV7-3 with TRBJ2-3; D may be TRBD2 (6 bases). CDR1 SGHTA and CDR2 FQGTGA come from the germline V gene. Trimming removed 1 base at V and 1 base at J, with 12 bases between. The CDR3 is made up of 16 amino acids. This CDR3 is CASSLNSGGGTDTQYF. Written as DNA, the CDR3 is TGTGCCAGCAGCTTAAATAGCGGTGGGGGCACAGATACGCAGTATTTT.

The V and J genes are TRBV9 and TRBJ2-5; 8 bases are shared with TRBD2. CDR3 size: 15 residues. The ends lost 0 bases at V and 2 bases at J; junction bases unmatched: 3. The V gene's germline CDR1 is SGDLS and CDR2 YYNGEE. The CDR3 spells CASSVVSGGQETQYF. CDR3 bases: TGTGCCAGCAGCGTAGTCAGCGGGGGACAAGAGACCCAGTACTTC.